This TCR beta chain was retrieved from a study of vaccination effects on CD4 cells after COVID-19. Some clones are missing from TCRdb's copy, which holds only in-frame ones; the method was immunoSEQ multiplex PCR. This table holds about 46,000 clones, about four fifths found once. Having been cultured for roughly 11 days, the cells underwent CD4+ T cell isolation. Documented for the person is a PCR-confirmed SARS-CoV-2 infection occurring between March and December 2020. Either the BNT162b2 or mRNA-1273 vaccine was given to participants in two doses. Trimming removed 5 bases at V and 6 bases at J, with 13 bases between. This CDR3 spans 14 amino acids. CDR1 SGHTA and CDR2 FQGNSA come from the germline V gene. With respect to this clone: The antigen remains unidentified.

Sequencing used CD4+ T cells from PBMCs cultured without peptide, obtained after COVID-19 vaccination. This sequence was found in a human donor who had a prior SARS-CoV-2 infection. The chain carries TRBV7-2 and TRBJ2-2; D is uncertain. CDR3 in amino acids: CASSRSTTAGELFF. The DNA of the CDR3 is TGTGCCAGCAGCAGATCGACCACAGCCGGGGAGCTGTTTTTT. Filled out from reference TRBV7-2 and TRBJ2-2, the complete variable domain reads GAGVSQSPSNKVTEKGKDVELRCDPISGHTALYWYRQSLGQGLEFLIYFQGNSAPDKSGLPSDRFSAERTGGSVSTLTIQRTQQEDSAVYLCASSRSTTAGELFFGEGSRLTVL.